One sample yielded the 19 T cell receptor beta chains listed below, sequenced in a study of T cell changes during pregnancy in multiple sclerosis (dated by TCRdb to between 2019 and 2020). The method behind the library was the immunoSEQ multiplex PCR assay. Imported from immuneACCESS, the table was reduced by TCRdb to in-frame sequences with V and J called. These copies leave out some clones; in studies compared against another copy, an unresolved V gene accounts for under half, and the cause of the remainder is not known. The sample profile shows approximately 70,000 clones; approximately 90% of them were found once. Almost 1.5% of the sample is in the top ten clones. The sequencing used peripheral blood, collected after pregnancy. All receptors come from a female donor with multiple sclerosis, enrolled in a pregnancy study.

The chain combines TRBV10-3 with TRBJ2-1, with D possibly TRBD1 on 8 matching bases. CDR3 length: 14 residues. The germline V gene has CDR1 ENHRY and CDR2 SYGVKD. Between the trimmed V and J ends, which lost 10 bases and 0 bases, there was a span of 13 bases. CDR3 protein: CATQGGSSYNEQFF. In DNA form, the CDR3 reads TGTGCCACACAGGGGGGGAGCTCCTACAATGAGCAGTTCTTC.

This chain links TRBV5-6 with TRBJ1-4, with TRBD1 identical over 7 bases. The CDR3 contains 14 residues. V trimming: 6 bases; J trimming: 7 bases; junction bases outside the gene matches: 9. The germline V gene has CDR1 SGHDT and CDR2 YYEEEE. CDR3 sequence reads: CASMNSQGVEKLFF. CDR3 nucleotides: TGTGCCAGCATGAACTCCCAGGGGGTTGAAAAACTGTTTTTT.

The chain joins TRBV5-6 to TRBJ1-5, with TRBD1 matching over 10 bases. The CDR3 runs 17 residues. Germline V gene sequence: CDR1 SGHDT, CDR2 YYEEEE. The J segment lost 6 bases and the V segment lost 4 bases, leaving 13 bases of the junction unmatched. The CDR3 loop reads CASSPGTGAHGGQPQHF. In nucleotides, the CDR3 is TGTGCCAGCAGCCCCGGGACAGGGGCTCACGGGGGTCAGCCCCAGCATTTT.

CDR3 amino acids: CASTAGLGQPQHF. CDR3 nucleotide sequence: TGTGCCAGCACGGCGGGACTCGGGCAGCCCCAGCATTTT. V and J are TRBV27 and TRBJ1-5; perhaps TRBD1 as D (5 bases). The V gene lost 7 bases and the J gene lost 7 bases, with 14 bases spanning the gap. The CDR3 consists of 13 residues. Per germline, CDR1 MNHEY and CDR2 SMNVEV (reference sequence).

The chain uses TRBV9 and TRBJ2-3; 8 nucleotides align to TRBD2. The length of the CDR3 is 16 residues. Germline V gives CDR1 SGDLS, CDR2 YYNGEE. Trimming cost V 0 bases and J 0 bases; bases outside gene matches: 3. The CDR3 is CASSVVTSGSTDTQYF. The CDR3 DNA sequence: TGTGCCAGCAGCGTAGTTACTAGCGGTAGCACAGATACGCAGTATTTT.

V gene TRBV7-2 combines with J gene TRBJ2-3, with TRBD2 matching over 13 bases. CDR3 length equals 16 residues. Germline-derived CDR1 and CDR2 are SGHTA and FQGNSA. V shed 5 bases and J 4 bases; nucleotides not matched to a gene: 6. The CDR3 DNA reads as TGTGCCAGCAGCCCACGGACTAGCGGGAGACCAGATACGCAGTATTTT. This gives the protein CASSPRTSGRPDTQYF.

CDR3 loop: CASSVVPGSWNEQFF. The CDR3 DNA is TGTGCCAGCAGCGTAGTCCCGGGATCTTGGAATGAGCAGTTCTTC. The chain joins TRBV9 to TRBJ2-1, with a weak D call TRBD2 (5 bases). Germline CDR1 SGDLS, CDR2 YYNGEE. There are 15 residues in the CDR3. V was pared by 0 bases and J by 7 bases, with 14 bases between.

The chain employs TRBV28 and TRBJ2-2; D is possibly TRBD1 (7 bases). The CDR3 contains 13 residues. Germline V gives CDR1 MDHEN, CDR2 SYDVKM. V lost 7 bases and J lost 8, with 14 bases in between. In DNA form, the CDR3 reads TGTGCCAGCACCGCGGAGGGGGCGGGGGAGCTGTTTTTT. This encodes CASTAEGAGELFF.

V gene TRBV7-2 combines with J gene TRBJ2-7, with D unclear. V lost 0 bases to trimming and J lost 1 base, with 10 bases between them. Germline lookup yields CDR1 SGHTA and CDR2 FQGNSA. The CDR3 extends over 15 amino acids. CDR3 nucleotides: TGTGCCAGCAGCTTAGCGGCCTCTTCTTCCTACGAGCAGTACTTC. It yields the protein CASSLAASSSYEQYF.

The chain joins TRBV7-8 to TRBJ2-7; 8 bases are a match to TRBD2. Germline values: CDR1 SGHVS, CDR2 FQNEAQ. The CDR3 loop spans 15 amino acids. The junction had 8 bases not matched to a gene; V was cut back by 5 bases and J by 2 bases. CDR3 residues: CASSREFGRAYEQYF. In DNA form, the CDR3 reads TGTGCCAGCAGCCGTGAATTCGGGAGGGCCTACGAGCAGTACTTC. Filled out from reference TRBV7-8 and TRBJ2-7, the complete variable domain reads GAGVSQSPRYKVAKRGQDVALRCDPISGHVSLFWYQQALGQGPEFLTYFQNEAQLDKSGLPSDRFFAERPEGSVSTLKIQRTQQEDSAVYLCASSREFGRAYEQYFGPGTRLTVT.

The rearrangement uses TRBV27 and TRBJ1-4; 7 bases agree with TRBD1. Germline CDR1 is MNHEY and CDR2 is SMNVEV (reference sequence). V lost 10 bases and J lost 3; bases outside the gene matches: 2. The CDR3 is made up of 12 amino acids. In DNA form, the CDR3 reads TGTGCCATGGACAGGTCTAATGAAAAACTGTTTTTT. This codes for CAMDRSNEKLFF.

The V and J genes are TRBV2 and TRBJ2-5; D may be TRBD2 (5 bases). Trimming took 8 bases from V and 5 from J, leaving 9 bases between them. CDR1 is SNHLY, CDR2 FYNNEI, per germline. This CDR3 has 11 residues. The CDR3 sequence: CASESGETQYF. Here the CDR3 DNA reads TGTGCCAGCGAGTCGGGGGAGACCCAGTACTTC.

V usage is TRBV19 and J usage is TRBJ2-7; D is ambiguous. This CDR3 is 15 amino acids long. Trimming pared 0 bases from V and 2 bases from J, leaving 11 bases between. Germline values: CDR1 LNHDA, CDR2 SQIVND (reference sequence). The CDR3 protein is CASSIEMVTPYEQYF. The CDR3, as DNA: TGTGCCAGTAGTATAGAGATGGTCACTCCCTACGAGCAGTACTTC. The full variable domain, its missing parts supplied by reference TRBV19 and TRBJ2-7, is DGGITQSPKYLFRKEGQNVTLSCEQNLNHDAMYWYRQDPGQGLRLIYYSQIVNDFQKGDIAEGYSVSREKKESFPLTVTSAQKNPTAFYLCASSIEMVTPYEQYFGPGTRLTVT.

The chain has TRBV6-1 and TRBJ2-7; 7 bases line up with TRBD1. After removal of 6 bases from V and 3 bases from J, the junction contained 2 bases not matched to a gene. Germline V gene sequence: CDR1 MNHNS, CDR2 SASEGT. This CDR3 comprises 12 residues. The CDR3 reads CASRTGIYEQYF. The DNA of the CDR3 is TGTGCCAGCAGGACAGGGATCTACGAGCAGTACTTC.

The V and J genes are TRBV30 and TRBJ1-1, with D uncertain. CDR1 and CDR2 (germline): GTSNPN, SVGIG (reference sequence). CDR3 size: 11 residues. Trimming left V 3 bases short and J 6 bases short, with 8 bases between. CDR3 sequence: CAWSPLAEAFF. Written as DNA, the CDR3 is TGTGCCTGGAGCCCCCTCGCTGAAGCTTTCTTT.

The chain combines TRBV10-3 with TRBJ1-2; 8 bases are shared with TRBD1. Looked up from germline, CDR1 is ENHRY and CDR2 is SYGVKD. This CDR3 is built from 15 residues. V was clipped by 4 bases and J by 2 bases; unmatched bases: 6. The CDR3 reads CAISGLGQGNYGYTF. CDR3 DNA sequence: TGTGCCATCAGTGGCCTAGGACAGGGAAACTATGGCTACACCTTC.

V usage is TRBV2 and J usage is TRBJ2-7, with D tentatively TRBD1 (5 bases). CDR3 length: 15 residues. Germline lookup yields CDR1 SNHLY and CDR2 FYNNEI. V was trimmed by 0 bases and J by 2 bases, leaving 11 bases between them. For the CDR3, the DNA is TGTGCCAGCAGTGAAGCTGGGGCAGACACCTACGAGCAGTACTTC. It encodes CASSEAGADTYEQYF.

The chain uses TRBV27 and TRBJ2-7, with 8 bases lining up with TRBD1. Germline values: CDR1 MNHEY, CDR2 SMNVEV (reference sequence). The CDR3 runs 14 residues. The ends lost 6 bases at V and 2 bases at J; junction bases unmatched: 6. CDR3 DNA: TGTGCCAGCAGACCGGGACAGGTGACCTACGAGCAGTACTTC. Translating gives CASRPGQVTYEQYF.

This sequence joins TRBV5-4 and TRBJ1-3; TRBD1 aligns across 8 bases. V lost 4 bases to trimming and J lost 4 bases; unmatched junction nucleotides: 10. The CDR3 sequence is 16 residues long. Germline CDR1 is SGHNT and CDR2 is YYREEE (reference sequence). CDR3 in DNA: TGTGCCAGCAGCCGACCAGGGGGCGCGGGCGGAAACACCATATATTTT. This encodes CASSRPGGAGGNTIYF.